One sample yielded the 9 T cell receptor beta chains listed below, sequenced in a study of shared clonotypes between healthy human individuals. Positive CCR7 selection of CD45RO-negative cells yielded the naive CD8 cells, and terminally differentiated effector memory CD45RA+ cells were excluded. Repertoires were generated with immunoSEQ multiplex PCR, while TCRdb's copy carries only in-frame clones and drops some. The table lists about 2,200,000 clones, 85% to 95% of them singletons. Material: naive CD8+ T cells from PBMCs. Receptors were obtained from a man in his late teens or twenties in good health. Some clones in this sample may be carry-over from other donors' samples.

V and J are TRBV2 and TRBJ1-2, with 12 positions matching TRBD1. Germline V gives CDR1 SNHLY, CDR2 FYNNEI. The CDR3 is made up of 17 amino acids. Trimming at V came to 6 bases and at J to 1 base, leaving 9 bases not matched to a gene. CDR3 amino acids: CASREGQGAPLNYGYTF. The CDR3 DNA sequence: TGTGCCAGCAGAGAGGGACAGGGGGCACCTCTTAACTATGGCTACACCTTC.

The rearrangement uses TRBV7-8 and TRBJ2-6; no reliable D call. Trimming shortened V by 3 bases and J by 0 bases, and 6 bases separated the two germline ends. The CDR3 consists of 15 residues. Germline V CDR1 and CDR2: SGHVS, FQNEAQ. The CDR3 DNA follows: TGTGCCAGCAGCTTGTGGCACTCTGGGGCCAACGTCCTGACTTTC. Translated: CASSLWHSGANVLTF.

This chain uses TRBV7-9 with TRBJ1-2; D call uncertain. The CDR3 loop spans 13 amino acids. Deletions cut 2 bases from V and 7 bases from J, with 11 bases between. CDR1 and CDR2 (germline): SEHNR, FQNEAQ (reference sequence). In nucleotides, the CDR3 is TGTGCCAGCAGCTTAATGGGGTCAGGTGGCTACACCTTC. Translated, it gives CASSLMGSGGYTF.

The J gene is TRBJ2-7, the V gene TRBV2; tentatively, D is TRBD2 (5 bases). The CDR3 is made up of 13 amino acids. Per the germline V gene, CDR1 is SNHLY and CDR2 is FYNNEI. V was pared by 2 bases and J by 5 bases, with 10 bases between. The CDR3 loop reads CASSEFGGNEQYF. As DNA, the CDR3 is TGTGCCAGCAGTGAATTTGGAGGTAACGAGCAGTACTTC. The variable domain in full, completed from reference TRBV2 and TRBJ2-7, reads EPEVTQTPSHQVTQMGQEVILRCVPISNHLYFYWYRQILGQKVEFLVSFYNNEISEKSEIFDDQFSVERPDGSNFTLKIRSTKLEDSAMYFCASSEFGGNEQYFGPGTRLTVT.

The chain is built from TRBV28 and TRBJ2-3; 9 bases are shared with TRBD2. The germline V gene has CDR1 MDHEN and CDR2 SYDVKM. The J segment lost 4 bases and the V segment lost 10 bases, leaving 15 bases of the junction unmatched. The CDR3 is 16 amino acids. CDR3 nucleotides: TGTGCCATCCGACTAGCGGATCACCGATCCCCAGATACGCAGTATTTT. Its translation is CAIRLADHRSPDTQYF.

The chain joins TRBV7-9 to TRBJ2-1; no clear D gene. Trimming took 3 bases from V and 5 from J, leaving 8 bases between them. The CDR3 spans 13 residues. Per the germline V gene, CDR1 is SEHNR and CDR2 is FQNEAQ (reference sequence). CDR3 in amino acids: CASSFLVDNEQFF. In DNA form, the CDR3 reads TGTGCCAGCAGCTTCCTGGTTGACAATGAGCAGTTCTTC. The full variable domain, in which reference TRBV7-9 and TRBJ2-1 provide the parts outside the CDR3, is DTGVSQNPRHKITKRGQNVTFRCDPISEHNRLYWYRQTLGQGPEFLTYFQNEAQLEKSRLLSDRFSAERPKGSFSTLEIQRTEQGDSAMYLCASSFLVDNEQFFGPGTRLTVL.

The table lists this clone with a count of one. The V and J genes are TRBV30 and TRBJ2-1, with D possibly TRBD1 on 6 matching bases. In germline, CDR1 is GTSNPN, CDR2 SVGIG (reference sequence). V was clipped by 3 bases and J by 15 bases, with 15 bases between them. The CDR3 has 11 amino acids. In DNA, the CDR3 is TGTGCCTGGAGAGATGGGGGCGGCTGGTTCTTC. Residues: CAWRDGGGWFF. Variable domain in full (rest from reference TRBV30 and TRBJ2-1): SQTIHQWPATLVQPVGSPLSLECTVEGTSNPNLYWYRQAAGRGLQLLFYSVGIGQISSEVPQNLSASRPQDRQFILSSKKLLLSDSGFYLCAWRDGGGWFFGPGTRLTVL.

This chain's CDR3 is CASSVESSGAKNIQYF. CDR3 nucleotides: TGTGCCAGCAGCGTAGAATCTTCAGGAGCCAAAAACATTCAGTACTTC. J is TRBJ2-4 and V is TRBV9, with D uncertain. V lost 0 bases and J 0 bases, leaving 10 bases between the germline ends. The CDR3 spans 16 residues. Germline V gives CDR1 SGDLS, CDR2 YYNGEE.

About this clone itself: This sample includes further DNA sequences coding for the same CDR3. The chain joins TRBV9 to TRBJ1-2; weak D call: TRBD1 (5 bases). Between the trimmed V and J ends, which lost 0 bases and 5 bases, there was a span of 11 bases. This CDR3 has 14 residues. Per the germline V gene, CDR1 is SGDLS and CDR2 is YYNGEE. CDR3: CASSVGDSLYGYTF. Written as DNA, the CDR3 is TGTGCCAGCAGCGTAGGCGACAGCCTTTATGGCTACACCTTC.